This T cell receptor beta chain emerged from a study of blood T cell repertoires in COVID-19. Overall study: COVID-19 samples, acute and convalescent, were from the United States, Italy and Spain. T cells, B-cell-depleted T cells, or PBMCs provided the cDNA or gDNA that served as material.

The CDR3 has 15 amino acids. The V and J ends lost 10 bases and 5 bases respectively, with 21 bases between them. In the study's own analysis: Reference gene primers were amplified, and this amplification served to estimate nucleated cell counts. Sequenced by immunoSEQ multiplex PCR; TCRdb stores in-frame clones only, minus some. The V and J calls and the clone size are those of that table, but D and trimming were determined from the DNA. Of approximately 140,000 clones in the sample, 80% to 90% are singletons; the top ten hold 4% to 4.5%. The sequence came from a woman aged 35 to 49 with acute or convalescent COVID-19. J is TRBJ1-5 and V is TRBV23-1; weak D call: TRBD1 (5 bases). TRBV23-1 is known as an ORF, though its function is uncertain. The sample taken for sequencing was peripheral blood. CDR3 region: CATLPPGRQDQPQHF. The DNA of the CDR3 is TGCGCCACCTTACCCCCAGGGCGGCAGGATCAGCCCCAGCATTTT.